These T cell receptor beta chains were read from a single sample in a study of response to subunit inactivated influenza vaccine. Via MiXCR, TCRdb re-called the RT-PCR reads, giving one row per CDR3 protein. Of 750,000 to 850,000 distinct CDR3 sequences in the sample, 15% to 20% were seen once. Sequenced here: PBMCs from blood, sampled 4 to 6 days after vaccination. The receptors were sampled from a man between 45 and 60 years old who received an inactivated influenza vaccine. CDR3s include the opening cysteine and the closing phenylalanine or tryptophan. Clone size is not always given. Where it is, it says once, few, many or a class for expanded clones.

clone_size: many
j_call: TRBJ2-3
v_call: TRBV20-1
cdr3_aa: CSAYRDWPDTQYF

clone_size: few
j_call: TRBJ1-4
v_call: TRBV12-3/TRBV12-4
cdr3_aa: CASKPRGTNEKLFF

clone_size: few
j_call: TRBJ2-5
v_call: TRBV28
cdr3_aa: CASSAGQGLQETQYF

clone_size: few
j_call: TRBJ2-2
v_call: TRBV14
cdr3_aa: CASSQQPGQGAGELFF

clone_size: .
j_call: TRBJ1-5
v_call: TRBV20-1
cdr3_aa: CSARATSGNQPQHF

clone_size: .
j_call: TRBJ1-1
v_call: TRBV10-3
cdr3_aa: CAIRTGDYTEAFF

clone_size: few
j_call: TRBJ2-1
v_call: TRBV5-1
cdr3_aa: CASSLSQDNEQFF

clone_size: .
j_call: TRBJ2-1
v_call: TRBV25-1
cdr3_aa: CASSGGAGRTGNEQFF

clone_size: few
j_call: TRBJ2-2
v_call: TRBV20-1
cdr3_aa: CSAPKGGTNTGELFF

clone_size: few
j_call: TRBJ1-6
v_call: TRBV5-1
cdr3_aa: CASSLASRDINSPLHF

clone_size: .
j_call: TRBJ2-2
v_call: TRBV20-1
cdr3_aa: CSATGLMNTGELFF

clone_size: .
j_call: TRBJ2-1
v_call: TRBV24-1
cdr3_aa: CATSDLGTHSYNEQFF

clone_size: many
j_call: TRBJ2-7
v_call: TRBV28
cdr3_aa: CASSPGRHYEQYF

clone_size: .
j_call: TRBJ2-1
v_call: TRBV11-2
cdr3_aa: CASSFGLAGPRFF

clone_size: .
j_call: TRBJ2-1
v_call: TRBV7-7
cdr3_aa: CASSLTELAGYNEQFF

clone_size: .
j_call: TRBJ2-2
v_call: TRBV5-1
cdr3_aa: CASSMNTDTGELFF

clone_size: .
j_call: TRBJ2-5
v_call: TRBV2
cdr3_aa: CASTSRGPEETQYF

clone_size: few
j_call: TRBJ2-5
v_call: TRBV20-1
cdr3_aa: CSAKLLSQGGFQETQYF

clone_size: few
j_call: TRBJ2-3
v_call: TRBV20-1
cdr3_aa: CSARDPQTGGITDTQYF

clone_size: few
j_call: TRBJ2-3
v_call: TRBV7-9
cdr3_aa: CASSVSGGQDTQYF

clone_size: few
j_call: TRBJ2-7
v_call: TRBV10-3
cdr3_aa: CAISVQGNHEQYF

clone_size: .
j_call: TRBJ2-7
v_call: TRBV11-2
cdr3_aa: CASSHGAGGGGWEQYF

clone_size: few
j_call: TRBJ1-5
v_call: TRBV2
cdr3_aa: CASSTPNNQPQHF

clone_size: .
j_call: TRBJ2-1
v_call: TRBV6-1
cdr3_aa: CASRSIAGNEQFF

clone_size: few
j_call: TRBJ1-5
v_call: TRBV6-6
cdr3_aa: CASSSAQPQHF

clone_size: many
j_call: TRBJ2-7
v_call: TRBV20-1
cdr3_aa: CSARGSSYEQYF

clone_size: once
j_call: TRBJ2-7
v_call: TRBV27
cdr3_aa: CASSPRQGNKQYF

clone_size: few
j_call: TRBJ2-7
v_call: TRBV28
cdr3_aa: CASWAWGAHDEQYF

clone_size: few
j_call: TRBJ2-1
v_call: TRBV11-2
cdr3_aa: CASSLGYGRGGPNNEQFF

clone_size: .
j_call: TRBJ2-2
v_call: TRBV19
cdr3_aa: CASRLWTLPSLLPTGELFF

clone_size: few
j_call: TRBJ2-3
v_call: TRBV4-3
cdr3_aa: CASSQDLRPDTQYF

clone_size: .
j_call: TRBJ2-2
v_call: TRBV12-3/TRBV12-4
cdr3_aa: CASRGRTGELFF

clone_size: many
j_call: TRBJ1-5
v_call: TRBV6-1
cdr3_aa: CASSGGGRNQPQHF

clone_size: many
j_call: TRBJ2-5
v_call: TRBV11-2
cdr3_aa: CASSNLVQSGETQYF

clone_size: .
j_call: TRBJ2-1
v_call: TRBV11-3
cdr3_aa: CASSLDPPGGFYNEQFF

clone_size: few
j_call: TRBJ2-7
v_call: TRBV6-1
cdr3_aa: CASTKGAGGYEQYF

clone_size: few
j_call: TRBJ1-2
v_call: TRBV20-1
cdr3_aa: CSAQRSRQLRNYGYTF

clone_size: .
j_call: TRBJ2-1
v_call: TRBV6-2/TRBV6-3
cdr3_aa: CASRRATSGSPNEQFF

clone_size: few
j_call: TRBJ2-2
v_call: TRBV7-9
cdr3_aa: CASSLKMGPPNTGELFF

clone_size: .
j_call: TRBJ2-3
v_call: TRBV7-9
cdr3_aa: CASSAGLAGYTDTQYF

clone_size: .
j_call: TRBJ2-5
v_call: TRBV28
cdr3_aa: CASSRSSAVQETQYF

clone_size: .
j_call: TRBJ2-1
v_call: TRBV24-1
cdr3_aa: CATSDTGLLTYNEQFF

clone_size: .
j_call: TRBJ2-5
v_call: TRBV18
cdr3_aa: CASSPTYQPQETQYF

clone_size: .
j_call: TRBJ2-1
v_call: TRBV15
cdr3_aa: CATSPSGGSGNEQFF

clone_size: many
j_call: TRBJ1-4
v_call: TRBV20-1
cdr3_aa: CSARDVTAHEKLFF